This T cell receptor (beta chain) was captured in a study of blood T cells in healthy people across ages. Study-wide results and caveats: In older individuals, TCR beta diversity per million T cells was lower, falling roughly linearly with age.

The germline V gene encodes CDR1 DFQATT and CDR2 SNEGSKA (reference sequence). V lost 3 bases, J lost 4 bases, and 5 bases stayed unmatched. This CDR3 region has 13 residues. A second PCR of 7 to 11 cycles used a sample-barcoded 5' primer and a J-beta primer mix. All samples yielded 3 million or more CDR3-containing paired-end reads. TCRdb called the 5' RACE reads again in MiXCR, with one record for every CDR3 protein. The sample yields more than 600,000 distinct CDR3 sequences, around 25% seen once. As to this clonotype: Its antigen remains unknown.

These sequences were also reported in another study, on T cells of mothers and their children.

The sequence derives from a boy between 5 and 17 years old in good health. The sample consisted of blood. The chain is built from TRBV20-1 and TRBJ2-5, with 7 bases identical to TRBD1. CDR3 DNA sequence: TGCAGTGCTAGTTCGACAGGGAGAGAGACCCAGTACTTC. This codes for CSASSTGRETQYF.